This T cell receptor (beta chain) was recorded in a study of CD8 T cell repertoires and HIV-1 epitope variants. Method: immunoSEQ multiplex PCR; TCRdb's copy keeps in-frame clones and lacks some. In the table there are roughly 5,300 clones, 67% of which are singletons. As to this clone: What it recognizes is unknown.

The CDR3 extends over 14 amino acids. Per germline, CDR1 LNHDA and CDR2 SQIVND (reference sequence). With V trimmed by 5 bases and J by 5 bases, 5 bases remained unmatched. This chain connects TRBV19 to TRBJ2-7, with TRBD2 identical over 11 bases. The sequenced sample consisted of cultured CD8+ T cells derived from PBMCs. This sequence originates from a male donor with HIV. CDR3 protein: CASSLGLAENEQYF. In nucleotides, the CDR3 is TGTGCCAGTAGTTTGGGACTAGCGGAGAACGAGCAGTACTTC.